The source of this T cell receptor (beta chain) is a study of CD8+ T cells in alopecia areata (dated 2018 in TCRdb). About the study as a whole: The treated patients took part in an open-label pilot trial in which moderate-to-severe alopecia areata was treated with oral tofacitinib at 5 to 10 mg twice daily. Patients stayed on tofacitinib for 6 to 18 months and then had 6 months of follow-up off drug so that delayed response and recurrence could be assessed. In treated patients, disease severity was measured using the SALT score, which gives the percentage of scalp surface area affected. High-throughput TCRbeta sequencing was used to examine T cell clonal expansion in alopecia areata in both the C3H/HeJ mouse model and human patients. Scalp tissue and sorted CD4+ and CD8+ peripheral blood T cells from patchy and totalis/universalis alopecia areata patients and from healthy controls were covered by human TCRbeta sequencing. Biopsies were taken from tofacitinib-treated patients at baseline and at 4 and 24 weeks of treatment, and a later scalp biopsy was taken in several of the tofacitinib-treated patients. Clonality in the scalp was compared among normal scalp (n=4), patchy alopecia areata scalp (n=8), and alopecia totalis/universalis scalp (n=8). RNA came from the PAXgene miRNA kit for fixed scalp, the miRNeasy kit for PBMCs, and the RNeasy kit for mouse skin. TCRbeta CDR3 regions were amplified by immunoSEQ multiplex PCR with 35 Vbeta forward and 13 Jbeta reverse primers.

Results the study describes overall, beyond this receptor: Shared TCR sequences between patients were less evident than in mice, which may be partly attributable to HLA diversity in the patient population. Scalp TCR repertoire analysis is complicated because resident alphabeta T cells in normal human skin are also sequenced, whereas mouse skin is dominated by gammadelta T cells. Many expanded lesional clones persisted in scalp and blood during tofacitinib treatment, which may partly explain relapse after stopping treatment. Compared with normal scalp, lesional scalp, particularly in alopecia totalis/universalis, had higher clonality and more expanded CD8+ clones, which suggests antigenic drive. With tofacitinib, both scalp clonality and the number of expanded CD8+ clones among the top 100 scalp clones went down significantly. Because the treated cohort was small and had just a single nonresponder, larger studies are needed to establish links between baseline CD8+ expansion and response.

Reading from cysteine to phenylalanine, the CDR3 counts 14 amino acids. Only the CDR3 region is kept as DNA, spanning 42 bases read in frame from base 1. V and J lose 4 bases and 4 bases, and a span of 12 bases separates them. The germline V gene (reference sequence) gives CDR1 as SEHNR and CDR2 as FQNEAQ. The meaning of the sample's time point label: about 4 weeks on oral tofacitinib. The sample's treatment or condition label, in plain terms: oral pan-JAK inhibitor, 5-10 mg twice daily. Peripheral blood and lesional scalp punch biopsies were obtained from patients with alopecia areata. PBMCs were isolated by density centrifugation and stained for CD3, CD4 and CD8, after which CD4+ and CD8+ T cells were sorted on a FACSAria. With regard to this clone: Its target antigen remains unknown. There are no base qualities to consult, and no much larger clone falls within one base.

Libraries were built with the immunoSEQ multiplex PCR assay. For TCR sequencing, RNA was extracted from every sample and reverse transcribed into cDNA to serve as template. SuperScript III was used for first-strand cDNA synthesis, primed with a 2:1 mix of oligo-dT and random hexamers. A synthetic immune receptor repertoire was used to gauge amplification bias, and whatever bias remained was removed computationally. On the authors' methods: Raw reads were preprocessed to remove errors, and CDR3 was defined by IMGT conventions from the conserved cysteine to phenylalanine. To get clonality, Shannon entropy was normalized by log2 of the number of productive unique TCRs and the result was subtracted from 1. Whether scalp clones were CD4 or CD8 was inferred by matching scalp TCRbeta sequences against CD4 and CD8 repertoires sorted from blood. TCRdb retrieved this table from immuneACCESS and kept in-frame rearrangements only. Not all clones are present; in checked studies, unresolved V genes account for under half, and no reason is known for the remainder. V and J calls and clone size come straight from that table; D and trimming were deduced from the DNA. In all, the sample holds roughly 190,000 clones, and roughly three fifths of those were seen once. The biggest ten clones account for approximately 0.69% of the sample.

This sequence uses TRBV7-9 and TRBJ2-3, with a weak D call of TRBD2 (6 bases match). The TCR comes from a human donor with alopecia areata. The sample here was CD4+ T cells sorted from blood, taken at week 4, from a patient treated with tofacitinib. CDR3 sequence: CASSYGERADTQYF. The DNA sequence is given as TGTGCCAGCAGCTACGGAGAGCGGGCAGATACGCAGTATTTT.